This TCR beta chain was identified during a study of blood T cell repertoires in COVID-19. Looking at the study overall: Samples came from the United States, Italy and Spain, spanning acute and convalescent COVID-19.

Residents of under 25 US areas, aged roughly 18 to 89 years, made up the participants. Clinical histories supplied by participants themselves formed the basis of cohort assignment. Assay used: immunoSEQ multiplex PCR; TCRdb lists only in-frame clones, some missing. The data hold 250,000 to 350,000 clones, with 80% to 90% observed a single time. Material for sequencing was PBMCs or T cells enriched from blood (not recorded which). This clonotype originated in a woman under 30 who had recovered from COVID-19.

The CDR3 reads CASTTSTGGTNEKLFF. CDR3 DNA: TGTGCCAGCACCACCTCAACGGGGGGGACTAATGAAAAACTGTTTTTT. The J gene is TRBJ1-4, the V gene TRBV4-2; TRBD1 is a possible D gene (5 bases). The germline V and J ends were trimmed by 7 bases and 2 bases, with 17 bases remaining between them. The germline gives CDR1 LGHNA, CDR2 YNFKEQ. The CDR3 has 16 amino acids.